One sample yielded the 6 T cell receptor beta chains listed below, sequenced in a study of beta chain features in type 1 diabetes. Study-level points and caveats: Type 1 diabetes patients had moderately but significantly shorter TCRB CDR3s in all four CD4+ subsets.

These TCRs are of unknown antigen specificity. The whole isolated RNA underwent reverse transcription, so sequencing captured expressed TCRB transcripts. Here immunoSEQ multiplex PCR was the method, and the copy in TCRdb shows in-frame clones only, minus some. The repertoire holds a few hundred thousand clones, with 13% to 15% as singletons. The sample was naive CD4+ T cells from blood. The receptors derive from a man in his thirties or forties with type 1 diabetes.

This clone was found a few times. This chain connects TRBV25-1 to TRBJ1-2; TRBD1 matches at 9 bases. The V segment lost 9 bases and the J segment 8 bases; nucleotides outside the gene matches: 7. The germline gives CDR1 MGHDK, CDR2 SYGVNS. This CDR3 is 12 amino acids long. The CDR3 region is CARQGARQGYTF. CDR3 nucleotide sequence: TGTGCCAGACAGGGGGCGCGTCAAGGCTACACCTTC.

This clone was detected only a few times. V gene TRBV2 combines with J gene TRBJ2-7; D may be TRBD2 (6 bases). Germline loops: CDR1 SNHLY, CDR2 FYNNEI. Trimming left V 3 bases short and J 2 bases short, with 8 bases between. The CDR3 contains 13 residues. CDR3 region: CASSEAGTYEQYF. CDR3 bases: TGTGCCAGCAGTGAGGCGGGGACCTACGAGCAGTACTTC.

This clone was observed a few times. The chain joins TRBV9 to TRBJ2-3; 7 nucleotides match TRBD1. Germline assignment: CDR1 SGDLS and CDR2 YYNGEE. The CDR3 loop spans 14 amino acids. The V segment lost 4 bases and the J segment 2 bases; nucleotides outside the gene matches: 4. The CDR3 region is CASSLTGFTDTQYF. The CDR3 bases are TGTGCCAGCAGCTTGACAGGGTTCACAGATACGCAGTATTTT.

The chain uses TRBV7-3 and TRBJ2-1, with 11 bases matching TRBD2. The CDR3 spans 15 residues. The J segment lost 10 bases and the V segment lost 5 bases, leaving 10 bases of the junction unmatched. Looked up from germline, CDR1 is SGHTA and CDR2 is FQGTGA. The CDR3 coding sequence is TGTGCCAGCAGCCTAGCGGGAGGTATCATGGGAGAGCAGTTCTTC. Its translation is CASSLAGGIMGEQFF.

The chain couples TRBV10-3 to TRBJ2-5, with 10 bases that match TRBD2. The CDR3 has 18 residues. In germline, CDR1 is ENHRY, CDR2 SYGVKD. The V and J ends lost 0 bases and 5 bases, in that order; junction bases with no gene match: 12. The CDR3 sequence: CAISESEGLAGARETQYF. The CDR3 DNA reads TGTGCCATCAGTGAGTCGGAGGGGCTAGCGGGAGCCCGGGAGACCCAGTACTTC.

This clone was seen only a few times. This chain connects TRBV9 to TRBJ1-3, with 8 bases aligning to TRBD1. With 6 bases clipped from V and 0 bases from J, the junction kept 5 bases outside the gene matches. This CDR3 is built from 15 residues. Germline assignment: CDR1 SGDLS and CDR2 YYNGEE. CDR3 nucleotide sequence: TGTGCCAGCACTACAGGACAGGGCTCTGGAAACACCATATATTTT. Amino acid sequence: CASTTGQGSGNTIYF.